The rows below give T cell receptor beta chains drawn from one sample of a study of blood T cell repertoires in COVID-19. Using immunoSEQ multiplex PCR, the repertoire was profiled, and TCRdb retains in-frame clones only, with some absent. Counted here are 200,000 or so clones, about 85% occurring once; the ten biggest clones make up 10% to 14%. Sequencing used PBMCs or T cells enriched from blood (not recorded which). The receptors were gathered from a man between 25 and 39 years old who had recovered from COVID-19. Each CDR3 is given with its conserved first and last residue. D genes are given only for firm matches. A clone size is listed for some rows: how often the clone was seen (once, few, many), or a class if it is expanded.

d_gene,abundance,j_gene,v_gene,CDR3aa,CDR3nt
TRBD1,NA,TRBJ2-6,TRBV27,CASSLGVGQGALSGANVLTF,TGTGCCAGCAGCCTAGGTGTTGGGCAGGGGGCCCTCTCTGGGGCCAACGTCCTGACTTTC
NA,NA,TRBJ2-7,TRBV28,CASSLSGGEAYEQYF,TGTGCCAGCAGTTTATCTGGAGGGGAGGCCTACGAGCAGTACTTC
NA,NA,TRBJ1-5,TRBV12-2,CASRLSNQPQHF,TGTGCAAGTCGCCTGAGCAATCAGCCCCAGCATTTT
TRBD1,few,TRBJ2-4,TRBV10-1,CASSEGTGRNIQYF,TGCGCCAGCAGTGAGGGGACAGGGAGAAACATTCAGTACTTC
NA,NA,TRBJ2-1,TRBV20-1,CSASVPSSYNEQFF,TGCAGTGCTAGTGTCCCCAGCTCCTACAATGAGCAGTTCTTC
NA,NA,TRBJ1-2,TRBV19,CASTNRDLAVINYGYTF,TGTGCCAGTACAAACAGGGATCTCGCCGTTATTAACTATGGCTACACCTTC
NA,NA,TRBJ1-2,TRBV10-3,CAISDAHYGYTF,TGTGCCATCAGTGACGCGCACTATGGCTACACCTTC
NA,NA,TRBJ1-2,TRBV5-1,CASSLTRPYYGYTF,TGCGCCAGCAGCTTGACGCGGCCCTACTATGGCTACACCTTC
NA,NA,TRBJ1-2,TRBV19,CASSIGFGQNPGDGYTF,TGTGCCAGTAGTATAGGATTCGGGCAAAATCCAGGGGATGGCTACACCTTC
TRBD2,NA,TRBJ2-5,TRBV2,CASTATAGGIKTQYF,TGTGCCAGCACCGCTACTGCGGGGGGGATTAAGACCCAGTACTTC
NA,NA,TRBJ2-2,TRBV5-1,CASSLVHKTGELFF,TGCGCCAGCAGCTTGGTTCACAAAACCGGGGAGCTGTTTTTT
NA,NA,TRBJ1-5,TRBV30,CAWSLGLSNQPQHF,TGTGCCTGGAGTCTGGGACTTAGCAATCAGCCCCAGCATTTT
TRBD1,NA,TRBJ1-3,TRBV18,CASSFSTGSSGNTIYF,TGTGCCAGCTCATTCTCGACAGGGTCCTCTGGAAACACCATATATTTT
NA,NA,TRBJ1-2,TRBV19,CASSISGLYGYTF,TGTGCCAGTAGTATTTCAGGGCTCTATGGCTACACCTTC
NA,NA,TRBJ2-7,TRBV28,CASSFLGSPGNF,TGTGCCAGCAGTTTTTTGGGCAGCCCGGGAAACTTC
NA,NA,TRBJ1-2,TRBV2,CASSEDLYGYTF,TGTGCCAGCAGTGAAGATCTTTATGGCTACACCTTC
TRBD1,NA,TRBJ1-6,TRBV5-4,CASSLGTGYNSPLHF,TGTGCCAGCAGCTTGGGGACAGGGTACAATTCACCCCTCCACTTT
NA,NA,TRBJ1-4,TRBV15,CATSGGQGYEKLFF,TGTGCCACCAGCGGTGGCCAGGGCTATGAAAAACTGTTTTTT
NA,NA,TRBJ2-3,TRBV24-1,CATSDLREYTDTQYF,TGTGCCACCAGTGATCTTCGGGAGTACACAGATACGCAGTATTTT
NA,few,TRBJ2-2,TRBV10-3,CAISEPAAGELFF,TGTGCCATCAGTGAGCCAGCGGCCGGGGAGCTGTTTTTT
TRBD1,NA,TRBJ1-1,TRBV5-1,CASSLAAGGTEAFF,TGCGCCAGCAGCTTGGCCGCAGGGGGCACTGAAGCTTTCTTT
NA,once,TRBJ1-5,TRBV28,CASSFSTMGNQPQHF,TGTGCCAGCAGTTTCTCCACAATGGGCAATCAGCCCCAGCATTTT
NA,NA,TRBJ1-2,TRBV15,CATSRDRGGRYGYTF,TGTGCCACCAGCAGAGATCGCGGGGGAAGGTATGGCTACACCTTC
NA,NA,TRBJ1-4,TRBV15,CATSRERGGVNEKLFF,TGTGCCACCAGCAGAGAGAGAGGCGGCGTTAATGAAAAACTGTTTTTT
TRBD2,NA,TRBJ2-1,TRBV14,CASSQSGSYVAGHEQFF,TGTGCCAGCAGTCAAAGCGGGAGTTACGTGGCGGGGCATGAGCAGTTCTTC
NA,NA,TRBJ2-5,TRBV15,CATSRGGLGKTQYF,TGTGCCACCAGCAGAGGGGGGCTGGGGAAGACCCAGTACTTC
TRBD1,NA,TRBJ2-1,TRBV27,CASSLFWWQAVGTGKIGSYNEQFF,TGTGCCAGCAGTTTATTTTGGTGGCAGGCTGTTGGGACAGGGAAAATCGGTTCCTACAATGAGCAGTTCTTC
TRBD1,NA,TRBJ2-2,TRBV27,CASSPGTATNTGELFF,TGTGCCAGCTCCCCCGGGACAGCCACGAACACCGGGGAGCTGTTTTTT
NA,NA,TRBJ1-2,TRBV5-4,CASSLAGGSGYTF,TGTGCCAGCAGCTTGGCGGGGGGCTCTGGCTACACCTTC
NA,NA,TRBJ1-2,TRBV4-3,CASSHAQGGDYGYTF,TGCGCCAGCAGCCATGCTCAGGGAGGCGACTATGGCTACACCTTC
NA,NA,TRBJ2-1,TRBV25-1,CASSESVSSYNEQFF,TGTGCCAGCAGTGAATCGGTTAGCAGCTACAATGAGCAGTTCTTC
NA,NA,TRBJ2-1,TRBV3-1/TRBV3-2,CASSPRLNRNEQFF,TGTGCCAGCAGCCCTAGACTTAATAGGAATGAGCAGTTCTTC